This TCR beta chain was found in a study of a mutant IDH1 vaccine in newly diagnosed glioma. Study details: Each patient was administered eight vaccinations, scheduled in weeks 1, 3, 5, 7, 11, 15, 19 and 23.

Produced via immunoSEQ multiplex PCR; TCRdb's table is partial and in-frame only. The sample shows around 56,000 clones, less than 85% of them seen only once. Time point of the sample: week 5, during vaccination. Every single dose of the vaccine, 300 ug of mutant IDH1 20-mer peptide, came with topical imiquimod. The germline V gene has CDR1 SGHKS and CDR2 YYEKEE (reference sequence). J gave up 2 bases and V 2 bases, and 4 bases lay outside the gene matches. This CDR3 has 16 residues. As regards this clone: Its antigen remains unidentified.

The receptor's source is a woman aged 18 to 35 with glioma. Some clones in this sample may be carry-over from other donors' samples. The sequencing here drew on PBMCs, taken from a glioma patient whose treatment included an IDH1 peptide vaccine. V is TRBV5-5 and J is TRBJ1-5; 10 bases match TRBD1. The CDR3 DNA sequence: TGTGCCAGCAGCTTCGGACAGGGGGATCGCAATCAGCCCCAGCATTTT. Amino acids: CASSFGQGDRNQPQHF.